This T cell receptor (beta chain) is drawn from a study of graft-versus-host responses after intestinal transplantation. The V gene's germline CDR1 is SGDLS and CDR2 YYNGEE. CDR3 length equals 13 residues. Trimming shortened V by 0 bases and J by 1 base, and 4 bases separated the two germline ends. Profiling relied on immunoSEQ multiplex PCR, and the TCRdb table lists in-frame clones only, not all of them. Among roughly 12,000 clones listed, around 84% were seen once. This clonotype originated in a human patient who received an intestinal transplant, so some T cells may come from the graft donor. The genes are TRBV9 and TRBJ1-1, with D hard to call. The material sequenced was PBMCs, taken around 300 days after intestinal transplant. The CDR3 region is CASSVAGNTEAFF. CDR3 bases: TGTGCCAGCAGCGTAGCAGGGAACACTGAAGCTTTCTTT.